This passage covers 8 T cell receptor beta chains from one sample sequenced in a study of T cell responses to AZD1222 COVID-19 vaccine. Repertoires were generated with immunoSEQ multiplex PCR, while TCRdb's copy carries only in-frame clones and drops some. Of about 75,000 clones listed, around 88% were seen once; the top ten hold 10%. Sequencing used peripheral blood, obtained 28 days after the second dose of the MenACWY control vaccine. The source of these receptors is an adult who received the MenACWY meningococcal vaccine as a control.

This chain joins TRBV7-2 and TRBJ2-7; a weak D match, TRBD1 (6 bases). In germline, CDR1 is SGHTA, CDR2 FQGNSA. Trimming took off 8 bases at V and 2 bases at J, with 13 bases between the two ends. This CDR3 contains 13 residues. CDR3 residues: CASGSGEPYEQYF. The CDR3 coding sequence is TGTGCCAGCGGCTCAGGGGAGCCCTACGAGCAGTACTTC.

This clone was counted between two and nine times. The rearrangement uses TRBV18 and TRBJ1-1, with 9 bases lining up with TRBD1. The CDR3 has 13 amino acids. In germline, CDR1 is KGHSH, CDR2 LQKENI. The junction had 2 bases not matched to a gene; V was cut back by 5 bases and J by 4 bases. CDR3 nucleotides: TGTGCCAGCTCAGAGGGACAGGGCACTGAAGCTTTCTTT. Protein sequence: CASSEGQGTEAFF.

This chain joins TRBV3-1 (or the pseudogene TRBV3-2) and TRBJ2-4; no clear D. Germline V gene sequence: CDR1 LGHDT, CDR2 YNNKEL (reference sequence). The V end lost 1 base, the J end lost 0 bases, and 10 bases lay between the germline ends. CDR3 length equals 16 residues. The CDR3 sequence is CASSQGLPIAKNIQYF. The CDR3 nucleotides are TGTGCCAGCAGCCAAGGACTCCCCATAGCCAAAAACATTCAGTACTTC.

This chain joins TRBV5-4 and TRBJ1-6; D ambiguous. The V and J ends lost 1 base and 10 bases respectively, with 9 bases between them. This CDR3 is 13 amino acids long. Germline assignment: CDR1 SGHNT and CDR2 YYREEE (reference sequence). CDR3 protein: CASSLMSESPLHF. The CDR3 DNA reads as TGTGCCAGCAGCTTGATGAGTGAGTCACCCCTCCACTTT.

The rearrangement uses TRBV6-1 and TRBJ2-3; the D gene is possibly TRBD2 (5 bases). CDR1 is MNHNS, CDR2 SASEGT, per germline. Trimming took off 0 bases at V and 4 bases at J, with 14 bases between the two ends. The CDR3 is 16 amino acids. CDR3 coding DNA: TGTGCCAGCAGTGAAGCGCGCGGAGGAAGCGCAGATACGCAGTATTTT. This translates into CASSEARGGSADTQYF.

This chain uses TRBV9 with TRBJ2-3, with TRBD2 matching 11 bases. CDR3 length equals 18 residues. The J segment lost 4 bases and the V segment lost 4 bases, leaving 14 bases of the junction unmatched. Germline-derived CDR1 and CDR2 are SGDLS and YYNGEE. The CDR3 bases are TGTGCCAGCAGCCTAACCGATAGCGGGGGGGCTTTCCCAGATACGCAGTATTTT. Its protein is CASSLTDSGGAFPDTQYF.

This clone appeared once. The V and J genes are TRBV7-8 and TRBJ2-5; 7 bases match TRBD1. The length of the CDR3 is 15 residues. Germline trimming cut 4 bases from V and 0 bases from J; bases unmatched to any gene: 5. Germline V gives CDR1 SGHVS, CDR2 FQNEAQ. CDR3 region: CASSSRTGDQETQYF. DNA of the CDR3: TGTGCCAGCAGCTCTCGGACAGGCGACCAAGAGACCCAGTACTTC.

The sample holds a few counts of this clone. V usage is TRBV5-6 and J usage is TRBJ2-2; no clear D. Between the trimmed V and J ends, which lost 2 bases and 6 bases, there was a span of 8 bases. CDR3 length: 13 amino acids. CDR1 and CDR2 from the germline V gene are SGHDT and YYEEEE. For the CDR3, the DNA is TGTGCCAGCAGCTTAAGCCCCGCCGGGGAGCTGTTTTTT. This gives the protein CASSLSPAGELFF. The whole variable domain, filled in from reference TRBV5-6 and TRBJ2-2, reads DAGVTQSPTHLIKTRGQQVTLRCSPKSGHDTVSWYQQALGQGPQFIFQYYEEEERQRGNFPDRFSGHQFPNYSSELNVNALLLGDSALYLCASSLSPAGELFFGEGSRLTVL.